These T cell receptor beta chains were read from a single sample in a study of cytomegalovirus exposure and HLA in healthy donors. Produced via immunoSEQ multiplex PCR; TCRdb's table is partial and in-frame only. The repertoire has a few hundred thousand clones, around 79% of them found once; the top ten carry 1.5% to 2%. The sequencing sample was made of PBMCs. These receptors originate from a man younger than 30 in good health and CMV-seronegative. The CDR3 runs from the conserved cysteine through the conserved F or W. The D gene is left open where the match is weak. Clone size, where shown, is once, few, many, or a class for clones that have expanded.

abundance,v_gene,d_gene,j_gene,CDR3nt,CDR3aa
NA,TRBV11-1,NA,TRBJ2-7,TGTGCCAGCAGCTTAGTGTCAGAAAGCTCCTACGAGCAGTACTTC,CASSLVSESSYEQYF
NA,TRBV5-1,TRBD1,TRBJ1-4,TGCGCCAGCAGCTTGGGACAGGGCGGGATTGAAAAACTGTTTTTT,CASSLGQGGIEKLFF
NA,TRBV6-5,TRBD2,TRBJ2-1,TGTGCCAGCAATCTACTAGCGGGGGGTAACAATGAGCAGTTCTTC,CASNLLAGGNNEQFF
few,TRBV30,NA,TRBJ2-2,TGTGCCTGGAGTGGTAGGAACACCGGGGAGCTGTTTTTT,CAWSGRNTGELFF
few,TRBV5-6,TRBD2,TRBJ2-5,TGTGCCAGCAGCTTTGATGCTAGCGGGGTCCAAGAGACCCAGTACTTC,CASSFDASGVQETQYF
NA,TRBV6-1,TRBD1,TRBJ2-5,TGTGCCAGCAATGGACAGGGGTTAGAGACCCAGTACTTC,CASNGQGLETQYF
NA,TRBV7-3,NA,TRBJ2-1,TGTGCCAGCTCCGCGGGAACCGATGAGCAGTTCTTC,CASSAGTDEQFF
NA,TRBV28,TRBD1,TRBJ2-7,TGTGCCAGCAGCGGGACAGGGGATCGCTGGCCCTACGAGCAGTACTTC,CASSGTGDRWPYEQYF
NA,TRBV28,TRBD2,TRBJ2-2,TGTGCCAGCAGTGGTAGCGGGAGGGCCGAAGCCGGGGAGCTGTTTTTT,CASSGSGRAEAGELFF
NA,TRBV29-1,TRBD1,TRBJ2-1,TGCAGCGCCGCCCCGGGACAGCCCTACAATGAGCAGTTCTTC,CSAAPGQPYNEQFF